This T cell receptor beta chain originates from a study of cytomegalovirus exposure and HLA in healthy donors. General study points: In the analysis, some V segments, TRBV6-2 and TRBV6-3 included, were excluded as indistinguishable.

Points on this clone: Antigen unknown.

The PCR had 60 Vbeta and 13 Jbeta primers. The assay was immunoSEQ multiplex PCR, and TCRdb's table has in-frame clones only and misses some. The table has around 36,000 clones, around 81% seen once. Germline V CDR1 and CDR2: SGDLS, YYNGEE. V was pared by 1 base and J by 8 bases, with 14 bases between. The CDR3 has 14 residues. The specimen sequenced was PBMCs. The chain combines TRBV9 with TRBJ2-3; the D gene is possibly TRBD2 (6 bases). This receptor was taken from a woman aged 40 to 55 in good health and CMV-seronegative. Here the CDR3 reads CASSVKPSVSTQYF. The CDR3 DNA follows: TGTGCCAGCAGCGTAAAGCCTAGCGTATCTACGCAGTATTTT.